This T cell receptor (beta chain) derives from a study of CD8+CD57+ T cells in acquired aplastic anemia. Study findings and constraints: Patients and controls shared 25 to 30 CD8+ CDR3 sequences, which appeared highly expressed in patients and within their immunodominant clones.

This CDR3 has 15 amino acids. Germline V gene sequence: CDR1 SGHVS, CDR2 FNYEAQ. According to the study, genomic DNA was the template for TCR beta VDJ and CDR3 profiling. TCRdb used MiXCR to reprocess the reads, holding one entry per CDR3 protein. The sample lists some 160,000 distinct CDR3 sequences, 40% to 55% occurring once. Remarks on this clonotype: Its specificity is not known. Germline and junction disagree at one end, which may indicate a read error.

Previously, flow cytometry had revealed CD8+CD57+ cell expansion in the patients chosen for sequencing. All participating patients were living with severe acquired aplastic anemia. Therapy had not been given to patients before blood sampling. This TCR derives from a human donor with aplastic anemia. V usage is TRBV7-6 and J usage is TRBJ1-5; TRBD1 matches 8 bases. The sample consisted of sorted CD4+, CD8+, or CD8+CD57+ T cells (not recorded which) from PBMCs. The CDR3 is CANSLGGTGHRPQHF. The CDR3 DNA sequence: TGTGCCAACAGCTTAGGGGGGACAGGACATCGGCCCCAGCATTTT.